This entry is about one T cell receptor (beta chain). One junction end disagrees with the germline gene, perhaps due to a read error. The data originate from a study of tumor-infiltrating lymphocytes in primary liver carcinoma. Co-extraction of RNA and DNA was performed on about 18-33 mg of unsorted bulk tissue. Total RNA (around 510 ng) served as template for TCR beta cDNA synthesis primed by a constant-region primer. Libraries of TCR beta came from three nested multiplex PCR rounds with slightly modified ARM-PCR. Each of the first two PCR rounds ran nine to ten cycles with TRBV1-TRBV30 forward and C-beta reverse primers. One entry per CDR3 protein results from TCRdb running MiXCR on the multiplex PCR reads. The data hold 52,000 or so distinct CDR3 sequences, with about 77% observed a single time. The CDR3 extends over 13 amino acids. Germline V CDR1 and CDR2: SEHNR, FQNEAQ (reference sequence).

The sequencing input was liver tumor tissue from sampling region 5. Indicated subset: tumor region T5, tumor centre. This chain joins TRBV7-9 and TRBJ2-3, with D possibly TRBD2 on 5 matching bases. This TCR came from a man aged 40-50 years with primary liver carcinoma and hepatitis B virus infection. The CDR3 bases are TGTACCAGCAGCCCCAATCGAGGGGATACGCAGTATTTT. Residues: CTSSPNRGDTQYF.